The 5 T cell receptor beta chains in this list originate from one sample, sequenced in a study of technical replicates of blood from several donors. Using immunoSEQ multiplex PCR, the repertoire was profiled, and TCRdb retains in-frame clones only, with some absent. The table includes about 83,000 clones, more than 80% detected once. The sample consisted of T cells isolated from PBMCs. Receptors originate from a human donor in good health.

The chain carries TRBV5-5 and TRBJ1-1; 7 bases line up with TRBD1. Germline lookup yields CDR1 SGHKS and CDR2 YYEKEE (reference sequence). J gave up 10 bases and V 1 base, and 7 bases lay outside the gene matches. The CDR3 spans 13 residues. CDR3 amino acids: CASSLYSAGGAFF. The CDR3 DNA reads TGTGCCAGCAGCTTGTATTCCGCAGGGGGAGCTTTCTTT.

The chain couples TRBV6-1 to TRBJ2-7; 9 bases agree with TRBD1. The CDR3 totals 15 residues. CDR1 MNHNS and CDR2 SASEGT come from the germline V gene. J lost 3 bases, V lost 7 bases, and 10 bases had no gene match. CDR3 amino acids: CASILSGTGIYEQYF. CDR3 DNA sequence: TGTGCCAGCATTCTTTCCGGGACAGGGATCTACGAGCAGTACTTC.

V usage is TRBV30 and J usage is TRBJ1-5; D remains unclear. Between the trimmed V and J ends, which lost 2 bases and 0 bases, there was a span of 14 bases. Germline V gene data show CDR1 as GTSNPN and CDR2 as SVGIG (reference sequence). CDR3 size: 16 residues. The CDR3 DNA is TGTGCCTGGAGTCCTACTGATCCTTATAGCAATCAGCCCCAGCATTTT. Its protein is CAWSPTDPYSNQPQHF.

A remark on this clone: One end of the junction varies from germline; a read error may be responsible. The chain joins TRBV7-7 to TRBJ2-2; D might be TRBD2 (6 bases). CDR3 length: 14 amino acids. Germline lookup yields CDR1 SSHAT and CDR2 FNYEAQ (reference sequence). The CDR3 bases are TGTGCTAGCAGCGCACGAGCGGGTCCCGGGGAGCTGTTTTTT. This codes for CASSARAGPGELFF.

The CDR3 DNA reads as TGTGCCAGCAGTCCCGGGACAGGGGGCTCTGCGGGGGAGCTGTTTTTT. Protein: CASSPGTGGSAGELFF. The V gene is TRBV28, the J gene TRBJ2-2, with TRBD1 matching 12 bases. CDR3 length: 16 amino acids. The ends lost 5 bases at V and 8 bases at J; junction bases unmatched: 9. Germline V gene lookup returns CDR1 MDHEN and CDR2 SYDVKM. The complete variable domain, with remaining parts taken from reference TRBV28 and TRBJ2-2, reads DVKVTQSSRYLVKRTGEKVFLECVQDMDHENMFWYRQDPGLGLRLIYFSYDVKMKEKGDIPEGYSVSREKKERFSLILESASTNQTSMYLCASSPGTGGSAGELFFGEGSRLTVL.